Reported below is one TCR beta chain. Its antigen remains unknown. Separate cDNA molecules received unique molecular identifiers, which the library attached to them. TCRdb re-analysed the RACE reads in MiXCR, keeping a single row per CDR3 protein. The table has over 35,000 distinct CDR3 sequences, about 10% seen once. This sample is part of a study of human T cells and chemical hapten exposure. Study in general: Sensitization used 2% DPC on roughly 2 cm by roughly 2 cm upper inner arm skin. Patients, a majority of them female, were diagnosed with alopecia areata, totalis or universalis.

The CDR3 covers 15 residues. V lost 0 bases, J lost 0 bases, and 11 bases lay in between. CDR1 is DFQATT, CDR2 SNEGSKA, per germline (reference sequence). As for time point: pre-sensitization, week 0. Treatment specified: therapeutic diphenylcyclopropenone sensitization with weekly scalp DPC. Study conclusions and caveats: PT1 expanded TCR counts correlated positively with patch test score.

The receptor was derived from a man aged 25-45 years with alopecia areata. Some clones in this sample may be carry-over from other donors' samples. Here the sequenced sample was whole blood, taken in connection with sensitization to the hapten diphenylcyclopropenone (DPC). The chain recombines TRBV20-1 with TRBJ1-2, with D hard to call. CDR3 in amino acids: CSARDSRRSNYGYTF. As DNA, the CDR3 is TGCAGTGCTAGAGATAGCAGGCGCTCTAACTATGGCTACACCTTC.